Listed here are 18 T cell receptor beta chains from one sample, sequenced in a study of blood T cell repertoires in COVID-19. Libraries were prepared by immunoSEQ multiplex PCR; TCRdb keeps only in-frame clonotypes and omits some of them. The table records around 330,000 clones, more than 75% of them present only once. The specimen was peripheral blood. Receptors originate from a woman aged 45-65 years with active or convalescent COVID-19.

The J gene is TRBJ2-5, the V gene TRBV28, with no clear D. Trimming cost V 6 bases and J 1 base, with 9 bases left between them. In germline, CDR1 is MDHEN, CDR2 SYDVKM. This CDR3 comprises 13 residues. Written as DNA, the CDR3 is TGTGCCAGCAGAGGAGCCAGCCAAGAGACCCAGTACTTC. Translated: CASRGASQETQYF.

The chain is built from TRBV14 and TRBJ1-2; D is perhaps TRBD1 (5 bases). Trimming took off 4 bases at V and 4 bases at J, with 13 bases between the two ends. CDR1 SGHDN and CDR2 FVKESK come from the germline V gene. There are 14 residues in the CDR3. Here the CDR3 DNA reads TGTGCCAGCAGCCCGGTACAGACAGTCTATGGCTACACCTTC. Residues: CASSPVQTVYGYTF. The full variable domain, completed using reference TRBV14 and TRBJ1-2, is EAGVTQFPSHSVIEKGQTVTLRCDPISGHDNLYWYRRVMGKEIKFLLHFVKESKQDESGMPNNRFLAERTGGTYSTLKVQPAELEDSGVYFCASSPVQTVYGYTFGSGTRLTVV.

The chain is built from TRBV6-5 and TRBJ1-6; no definite D call. Trimming left V 0 bases short and J 9 bases short, with 6 bases between. The germline gives CDR1 MNHEY, CDR2 SVGAGI. The CDR3 covers 13 residues. The CDR3 loop reads CASSYSRVSPLHF. CDR3 bases: TGTGCCAGCAGTTACTCGAGAGTTTCACCCCTCCACTTT.

This clone was detected a few times. The V and J genes are TRBV5-4 and TRBJ1-1; 8 nucleotides line up with TRBD1. The CDR3 sequence is 17 residues long. V shed 0 bases, J shed 0 bases, and the junction held 7 bases outside the gene matches. Germline-derived CDR1 and CDR2 are SGHNT and YYREEE (reference sequence). In nucleotides, the CDR3 is TGTGCCAGCAGCTTGGGGACAGGGAGAGTTATGAACACTGAAGCTTTCTTT. Translated, it gives CASSLGTGRVMNTEAFF.

In DNA, the CDR3 is TGTGCCAGCAGCTTGTACGACTTGGAGACCCAGTACTTC. Residues: CASSLYDLETQYF. The rearrangement joins TRBV7-9 to TRBJ2-5; no firm D call. The V and J ends lost 3 bases and 5 bases respectively, with 10 bases between them. Looked up from germline, CDR1 is SEHNR and CDR2 is FQNEAQ (reference sequence). This CDR3 spans 13 amino acids.

This clone showed up just a few times. This chain joins TRBV10-3 and TRBJ1-3; 8 nucleotides agree with TRBD1. The CDR3 spans 17 residues. Germline V gene lookup returns CDR1 ENHRY and CDR2 SYGVKD. J gave up 1 base and V 0 bases, and 5 bases lay outside the gene matches. CDR3 coding DNA: TGTGCCATCAGTGAGTCAAGACAGGGGTCGTCTGGAAACACCATATATTTT. Translating gives CAISESRQGSSGNTIYF.

This chain joins TRBV19 and TRBJ2-2; 9 nucleotides match TRBD1. The germline V gene encodes CDR1 LNHDA and CDR2 SQIVND (reference sequence). This CDR3 is 16 amino acids long. Germline trimming cut 4 bases from V and 7 bases from J; bases unmatched to any gene: 10. The CDR3, as DNA: TGTGCCAGTAGTACCGAACCCGGGACAGGGATCGGGGAGCTGTTTTTT. It is translated as CASSTEPGTGIGELFF.

The rearrangement uses TRBV18 and TRBJ1-2, with 8 bases fitting TRBD1. J gave up 6 bases and V 4 bases, and 4 bases lay outside the gene matches. CDR3 size: 13 residues. Germline assignment: CDR1 KGHSH and CDR2 LQKENI. Here the CDR3 reads CASSLGQGDGYTF. The CDR3 bases are TGTGCCAGCTCACTCGGACAGGGAGATGGCTACACCTTC.

The CDR3, as DNA: TGTGCTAGTGGAGAATCGACAGGGGACCATGGCTACACCTTC. This encodes CASGESTGDHGYTF. The chain joins TRBV12-5 to TRBJ1-2; 8 nucleotides align to TRBD1. There are 14 residues in the CDR3. Losses at the gene ends were 6 bases for V and 6 bases for J; bases not matched to a gene: 9. CDR1 is LGHNT, CDR2 FRNRAP, per germline.

The chain uses TRBV6-5 and TRBJ2-3; 7 nucleotides match TRBD1. The CDR3 has 15 residues. Trimming took 1 base from V and 1 from J; bases not matched to a gene: 2. Germline loops: CDR1 MNHEY, CDR2 SVGAGI. The CDR3 region is CASSYLQGRTDTQYF. The CDR3 DNA follows: TGTGCCAGCAGTTACTTACAGGGGCGCACAGATACGCAGTATTTT.

The chain has TRBV7-3 and TRBJ1-2; possibly TRBD1 for D (5 bases). The CDR3 length is 15 residues. V lost 0 bases, J lost 3 bases, and 11 bases lay in between. Germline CDR1 reads SGHTA; CDR2 reads FQGTGA. CDR3 nucleotide sequence: TGTGCCAGCAGCTTAACGGGGGGTACCGACTATGGCTACACCTTC. Its translation is CASSLTGGTDYGYTF. Filled out from reference TRBV7-3 and TRBJ1-2, the complete variable domain reads GAGVSQTPSNKVTEKGKYVELRCDPISGHTALYWYRQSLGQGPEFLIYFQGTGAADDSGLPNDRFFAVRPEGSVSTLKIQRTERGDSAVYLCASSLTGGTDYGYTFGSGTRLTVV.

V is TRBV7-2 and J is TRBJ1-1; D unclear. Germline CDR1 SGHTA, CDR2 FQGNSA. Trimming took off 2 bases at V and 1 base at J, with 8 bases between the two ends. CDR3 length: 14 residues. The CDR3 sequence is CASSLRTGNTEAFF. The CDR3, as DNA: TGTGCCAGCAGCTTAAGAACGGGGAACACTGAAGCTTTCTTT.

J is TRBJ2-7 and V is TRBV7-2, with D maybe TRBD2 (6 bases). This CDR3 contains 14 residues. Germline-derived CDR1 and CDR2 are SGHTA and FQGNSA. Trimming left V 2 bases short and J 1 base short, with 9 bases between. CDR3 protein: CASSLQSGSYEQYF. The CDR3 bases are TGTGCCAGCAGCTTACAAAGCGGGTCCTACGAGCAGTACTTC.

V is TRBV7-9 and J is TRBJ1-1; D may be TRBD1 (5 bases). Germline V lookup: CDR1 SEHNR, CDR2 FQNEAQ (reference sequence). Trimming cost V 0 bases and J 0 bases, with 5 bases left between them. CDR3 size: 14 residues. The CDR3 sequence: CASSLAGVNTEAFF. Written as DNA, the CDR3 is TGTGCCAGCAGCTTAGCAGGGGTGAACACTGAAGCTTTCTTT.

This clone was picked up one time. This rearrangement joins TRBV5-1 to TRBJ1-1; D perhaps matches TRBD1 (6 bases). This CDR3 comprises 17 residues. V was pared by 3 bases and J by 0 bases, with 18 bases between. Germline V gene lookup returns CDR1 SGHRS and CDR2 YFSETQ. Here the CDR3 reads CASSSGQSRFMNTEAFF. DNA of the CDR3: TGCGCCAGCAGCTCCGGACAGAGCCGGTTTATGAACACTGAAGCTTTCTTT.

The chain employs TRBV13 and TRBJ2-7, with 11 bases matching TRBD1. The V gene end was trimmed by 4 bases and the J gene end by 5 bases; junction bases not matched to a gene: 1. Germline CDR1 reads PRHDT; CDR2 reads FYEKMQ (reference sequence). The CDR3 spans 13 residues. The CDR3 nucleotides are TGTGCCAGCAGCTCGGGACAGGGGGACGAGCAGTACTTC. Translating gives CASSSGQGDEQYF.

The chain combines TRBV27 with TRBJ2-5, with TRBD1 identical over 10 bases. Germline trimming cut 4 bases from V and 0 bases from J; bases unmatched to any gene: 8. This CDR3 is 17 amino acids long. CDR1 MNHEY and CDR2 SMNVEV come from the germline V gene (reference sequence). The CDR3 DNA is TGTGCCAGCAGTTCCGACAGGGGGCGCCCGTACCAAGAGACCCAGTACTTC. This codes for CASSSDRGRPYQETQYF.

The rearrangement links TRBV7-9 to TRBJ2-5; maybe TRBD2 (5 bases). Germline V gene lookup returns CDR1 SEHNR and CDR2 FQNEAQ (reference sequence). Trimming left V 6 bases short and J 5 bases short, with 10 bases between. The CDR3 has 12 residues. CDR3 nucleotide sequence: TGTGCCAGCAGTCCTCGAGGGGAGACCCAGTACTTC. Translation: CASSPRGETQYF.